These 24 T cell receptor beta chains were all obtained from the same sample, sequenced in a study of control samples from healthy donors and cancer patients (dated by TCRdb to the early 2020s). Libraries were prepared through the immunoSEQ multiplex PCR assay. TCRdb limited this immuneACCESS table to in-frame rearrangements with V and J called. A share of clones is missing; checked studies link under half to unresolved V genes, and the rest is unexplained. Here the sample has roughly 80,000 clones; approximately 89% occur a single time. Together, the top ten hold less than 7% of the sample. Material for sequencing was blood. These receptor sequences come from a man aged 50 to 59 in good health.

The gene calls are TRBV11-2 and TRBJ1-2; tentative D call: TRBD1 (5 bases). The ends were cut back, 3 bases at V and 6 bases at J, with 14 bases in the middle. CDR3 length: 14 amino acids. Germline CDR1 is SGHAT and CDR2 is FQNNGV. The CDR3 DNA reads TGTGCCAGCAGCTTTCGTAGGGGAGCTAATGGCTACACCTTC. It encodes CASSFRRGANGYTF.

The chain uses TRBV5-1 and TRBJ2-5; D possibly matches TRBD1 or TRBD2 (5 bases each). The CDR3 covers 13 residues. Germline V gene sequence: CDR1 SGHRS, CDR2 YFSETQ. Trimming shortened V by 5 bases and J by 5 bases, and 13 bases separated the two germline ends. The CDR3 loop is CASRRGLGETQYF. Here the CDR3 DNA reads TGCGCCAGCAGGAGGGGCCTTGGGGAGACCCAGTACTTC.

This clone was observed once. The chain recombines TRBV4-1 with TRBJ2-1, with no clear D. CDR1 is MGHRA and CDR2 is YSYEKL in the germline V gene. The length of the CDR3 is 13 residues. Deletions cut 0 bases from V and 6 bases from J, with 6 bases between. The CDR3 nucleotides are TGCGCCAGCAGCCAAGATTTACTCAATGAGCAGTTCTTC. Residues: CASSQDLLNEQFF.

V gene TRBV6-4 combines with J gene TRBJ2-7; a weak D match, TRBD2 (5 bases). The CDR3 extends over 12 amino acids. V shed 2 bases and J shed 6 bases, with 8 bases lying between them. Germline V lookup: CDR1 MRHNA, CDR2 SNTAGT. The chain's CDR3 is CASSDGRGEQYF. The CDR3 DNA is TGTGCCAGCAGTGACGGACGGGGCGAGCAGTACTTC.

This sequence joins TRBV5-1 and TRBJ2-1, with D unclear. Germline V gene data show CDR1 as SGHRS and CDR2 as YFSETQ. V was pared by 0 bases and J by 7 bases, with 5 bases between. This CDR3 comprises 12 residues. The CDR3 loop reads CASSLAGNEQFF. The CDR3, as DNA: TGCGCCAGCAGCTTGGCAGGTAATGAGCAGTTCTTC. The full variable domain, its missing parts supplied by reference TRBV5-1 and TRBJ2-1, is KAGVTQTPRYLIKTRGQQVTLSCSPISGHRSVSWYQQTPGQGLQFLFEYFSETQRNKGNFPGRFSGRQFSNSRSEMNVSTLELGDSALYLCASSLAGNEQFFGPGTRLTVL.

The rearrangement links TRBV19 to TRBJ2-7; maybe TRBD1 (6 bases). The CDR3 runs 12 residues. V was pared by 3 bases and J by 6 bases, with 9 bases between. Germline CDR1 reads LNHDA; CDR2 reads SQIVND (reference sequence). The CDR3 is CASSIRGGEQYF. In DNA form, the CDR3 reads TGTGCCAGTAGTATTAGAGGGGGCGAGCAGTACTTC.

The rearrangement links TRBV9 to TRBJ2-3; D tentatively reads TRBD1 or TRBD2 (5 bases each). Germline V gene data show CDR1 as SGDLS and CDR2 as YYNGEE. Trimming cost V 4 bases and J 1 base, with 19 bases left between them. The CDR3 totals 17 residues. For the CDR3, the DNA is TGTGCCAGCAGCCCCCACGTAGCCGGGGCGGGCACAGATACGCAGTATTTT. It encodes CASSPHVAGAGTDTQYF.

The CDR3 sequence is CASSPRGTSYNEQFF. The CDR3, as DNA: TGTGCCAGCAGCCCGCGGGGTACCTCCTACAATGAGCAGTTCTTC. The chain uses TRBV4-2 and TRBJ2-1, with D tentatively TRBD2 (6 bases). The CDR3 is 15 amino acids. Germline V gene lookup returns CDR1 LGHNA and CDR2 YNFKEQ. Between the trimmed V and J ends, which lost 4 bases and 0 bases, there was a span of 10 bases.

The chain recombines TRBV7-9 with TRBJ2-4; D remains unclear. The ends were cut back, 0 bases at V and 5 bases at J, with 17 bases in the middle. CDR1 and CDR2 (germline): SEHNR, FQNEAQ (reference sequence). This CDR3 is built from 17 residues. This CDR3 reads CASSLASGPLRQNIQYF. Here the CDR3 DNA reads TGTGCCAGCAGCTTAGCGTCCGGGCCCCTGAGGCAAAACATTCAGTACTTC.

Here the CDR3 DNA reads TGTGCCAGCAGCTTAACGTTCGGGGAGACCCAGTACTTC. Protein: CASSLTFGETQYF. The chain uses TRBV7-3 and TRBJ2-5; D is ambiguous. Trimming pared 0 bases from V and 5 bases from J, leaving 7 bases between. Germline V gives CDR1 SGHTA, CDR2 FQGTGA. The CDR3 totals 13 residues.

V is TRBV5-4 and J is TRBJ1-6; D is undetermined. The V and J ends lost 0 bases and 4 bases respectively, with 11 bases between them. The CDR3 has 16 residues. Per germline, CDR1 SGHNT and CDR2 YYREEE (reference sequence). In DNA, the CDR3 is TGTGCCAGCAGCTTGGGGGCTGGGATTTATAATTCACCCCTCCACTTT. Its translation: CASSLGAGIYNSPLHF.

CDR3 residues: CASSPGQGSGYTF. The CDR3 nucleotides are TGTGCCAGCAGTCCGGGACAGGGGTCGGGCTACACCTTC. The V gene is TRBV6-6, the J gene TRBJ1-2; 10 positions match TRBD1. CDR1 and CDR2 (germline): MNHNY, SVGAGI (reference sequence). This CDR3 region has 13 residues. With 5 bases clipped from V and 8 bases from J, the junction kept 5 bases outside the gene matches.

The V gene is TRBV7-9, the J gene TRBJ1-1; weak D call: TRBD1 (6 bases). Trimming stripped 2 bases from V and 0 bases from J, with 13 bases between. Germline V gene sequence: CDR1 SEHNR, CDR2 FQNEAQ (reference sequence). The CDR3 has 16 amino acids. Here the CDR3 DNA reads TGTGCCAGCAGCTTACGACAGGATAACATGAACACTGAAGCTTTCTTT. Protein sequence: CASSLRQDNMNTEAFF.

The V and J genes are TRBV12-3 or TRBV12-4 and TRBJ1-2; no reliable D call. The CDR3 length is 11 residues. Trimming shortened V by 3 bases and J by 8 bases, and 7 bases separated the two germline ends. The chain's CDR3 is CASSFLGGYTF. CDR3 nucleotides: TGTGCCAGCAGTTTCTTGGGGGGCTACACCTTC.

The CDR3 here is CASSVGGYEQFF. Written as DNA, the CDR3 is TGTGCCAGCAGCGTAGGGGGCTATGAGCAGTTCTTC. J is TRBJ2-1 and V is TRBV9, with D possibly being TRBD1 (5 bases). Trimming took off 0 bases at V and 8 bases at J, with 6 bases between the two ends. Germline CDR1 SGDLS, CDR2 YYNGEE. CDR3 length: 12 residues.

The chain employs TRBV11-2 and TRBJ2-1; no reliable D call. The CDR3 spans 12 residues. The germline gives CDR1 SGHAT, CDR2 FQNNGV. The V gene lost 2 bases and the J gene lost 8 bases, with 7 bases spanning the gap. CDR3 region: CASSLNRYEQFF. Here the CDR3 DNA reads TGTGCCAGCAGCTTAAACAGATATGAGCAGTTCTTC.

The CDR3 DNA reads as TGCGCCAGCAGCTTGGCCTCCTTCTCTGGAAACACCATATATTTT. Protein: CASSLASFSGNTIYF. The chain couples TRBV5-1 to TRBJ1-3; the D is unclear. This CDR3 has 15 residues. The germline CDR1 and CDR2 sequences are SGHRS and YFSETQ. V gave up 0 bases and J gave up 0 bases, with 7 bases separating them.

The chain links TRBV13 to TRBJ1-2; 7 bases map to TRBD1. In germline, CDR1 is PRHDT, CDR2 FYEKMQ (reference sequence). V dropped 5 bases and J dropped 5; count of bases not matched to a gene: 8. The CDR3 has 14 residues. The CDR3 DNA follows: TGTGCCAGCAGCCCTTACAGGGGATCATATGGCTACACCTTC. Translation: CASSPYRGSYGYTF.

The chain is built from TRBV5-1 and TRBJ2-3, with D perhaps matching TRBD2 (6 bases). Germline CDR1 reads SGHRS; CDR2 reads YFSETQ. The CDR3 contains 14 residues. Trimming took off 6 bases at V and 4 bases at J, with 15 bases between the two ends. In DNA form, the CDR3 reads TGCGCCAGCACCGCCGGGGGAGGCGCAGATACGCAGTATTTT. Amino acids: CASTAGGGADTQYF.

This chain connects TRBV7-2 to TRBJ2-7; D assignment may be TRBD1 or TRBD2 (5 bases each). Deletions cut 0 bases from V and 7 bases from J, with 22 bases between. Looked up from germline, CDR1 is SGHTA and CDR2 is FQGNSA. This CDR3 contains 17 residues. CDR3 nucleotide sequence: TGTGCCAGCAGCTTAGCGAGGGCAAGGGACCCTACGGGGGAGCAGTACTTC. Its protein is CASSLARARDPTGEQYF.

The gene calls are TRBV27 and TRBJ2-2, with D perhaps TRBD1 (6 bases). The V end was cut by 3 bases, the J end by 5 bases, with 10 bases between. The CDR3 totals 14 residues. The germline CDR1 and CDR2 sequences are MNHEY and SMNVEV (reference sequence). The CDR3 DNA reads as TGTGCCAGCAGTTTTACACAGGGAACCGGGGAGCTGTTTTTT. As protein: CASSFTQGTGELFF.

This chain uses TRBV29-1 with TRBJ2-7, with D maybe TRBD1 (6 bases). V was cut by 1 base and J by 3 bases, with 10 bases left in between. The CDR3 length is 13 residues. Germline V gene lookup returns CDR1 SQVTM and CDR2 ANQGSEA. The CDR3 loop is CSVEVGRGYEQYF. CDR3 coding DNA: TGCAGCGTTGAAGTGGGCAGGGGCTACGAGCAGTACTTC.

This chain joins TRBV5-4 and TRBJ2-3, with 8 positions matching TRBD2. CDR1 is SGHNT, CDR2 YYREEE, per germline (reference sequence). This CDR3 contains 17 residues. Germline trimming cut 0 bases from V and 1 base from J; bases unmatched to any gene: 7. The CDR3 region is CASSLAGLAGRTDTQYF. CDR3 DNA: TGTGCCAGCAGCTTGGCCGGGCTAGCGGGCCGCACAGATACGCAGTATTTT.

This rearrangement joins TRBV2 to TRBJ1-2; D perhaps matches TRBD1 (5 bases). V was pared by 0 bases and J by 7 bases, with 9 bases between. The CDR3 is made up of 13 amino acids. Germline assignment: CDR1 SNHLY and CDR2 FYNNEI. This chain's CDR3 is CASSEARGVGYTF. Here the CDR3 DNA reads TGTGCCAGCAGTGAAGCGCGGGGGGTTGGCTACACCTTC. The whole variable domain, remainder taken from reference TRBV2 and TRBJ1-2, is EPEVTQTPSHQVTQMGQEVILRCVPISNHLYFYWYRQILGQKVEFLVSFYNNEISEKSEIFDDQFSVERPDGSNFTLKIRSTKLEDSAMYFCASSEARGVGYTFGSGTRLTVV.